Following are 25 T cell receptor beta chains from one sample sequenced in a study of blood T cell repertoires in COVID-19. Clones were sequenced by immunoSEQ multiplex PCR, and TCRdb holds only the in-frame ones, with some missing. The sample carries about 200,000 clones, roughly 84% recorded once. Sequencing input: PBMCs or T cells enriched from blood (not recorded which). These receptors were obtained from a man in his forties or fifties who had recovered from COVID-19.

The chain combines TRBV7-8 with TRBJ2-3, with TRBD2 identical over 10 bases. V shed 6 bases and J 0 bases; nucleotides not matched to a gene: 6. Germline assignment: CDR1 SGHVS and CDR2 FQNEAQ. The CDR3 spans 16 residues. The CDR3: CASRPLAGVSTDTQYF. The CDR3 bases are TGTGCCAGCAGACCCCTAGCGGGGGTTAGCACAGATACGCAGTATTTT.

The rearrangement joins TRBV5-1 to TRBJ1-6; tentative D call: TRBD1 (5 bases). The CDR3 is made up of 18 amino acids. V gave up 0 bases and J gave up 4 bases, with 17 bases separating them. Looked up from germline, CDR1 is SGHRS and CDR2 is YFSETQ. CDR3 residues: CASSLGPPGGNYNSPLHF. The CDR3 region has the DNA TGCGCCAGCAGCTTGGGTCCGCCCGGGGGAAATTATAATTCACCCCTCCACTTT.

This rearrangement joins TRBV20-1 to TRBJ1-1, with D tentatively TRBD1 (5 bases). Germline assignment: CDR1 DFQATT and CDR2 SNEGSKA (reference sequence). Trimming pared 3 bases from V and 1 base from J, leaving 15 bases between. The CDR3 loop spans 15 amino acids. The CDR3 nucleotides are TGCAGTGCTAGTAGTATCAGGGTAAAGAACACTGAAGCTTTCTTT. Translation: CSASSIRVKNTEAFF.

This clone was observed once. The V gene is TRBV7-2, the J gene TRBJ1-3, with D possibly being TRBD1 (5 bases). The ends were cut back, 4 bases at V and 2 bases at J, with 12 bases in the middle. Germline CDR1 is SGHTA and CDR2 is FQGNSA. This CDR3 has 15 amino acids. CDR3 sequence: CASSWGGFAGNTIYF. The CDR3, as DNA: TGTGCCAGCAGCTGGGGGGGGTTCGCTGGAAACACCATATATTTT.

As to this clone: Other DNA sequences of this sample code for an identical CDR3. The chain combines TRBV2 with TRBJ1-2; D may be TRBD1 (6 bases). The CDR3 totals 13 residues. With 4 bases removed from V and 1 base from J, the gap between germline ends came to 7 bases. Germline lookup yields CDR1 SNHLY and CDR2 FYNNEI. The CDR3 loop is CASSADSNYGYTF. CDR3 sequence (DNA): TGTGCCAGCAGTGCGGACAGTAACTATGGCTACACCTTC.

This chain joins TRBV11-1 and TRBJ2-1; weak D call: TRBD2 (7 bases). Germline lookup yields CDR1 SGHAT and CDR2 FQDESV (reference sequence). Trimming shortened V by 4 bases and J by 12 bases, and 16 bases separated the two germline ends. The CDR3 length is 13 residues. The CDR3 bases are TGTGCCAGCAGCTCCCTCGGCGGGGGCCTGCAGTTCTTC. This codes for CASSSLGGGLQFF. Filled out from reference TRBV11-1 and TRBJ2-1, the complete variable domain reads EAEVAQSPRYKITEKSQAVAFWCDPISGHATLYWYRQILGQGPELLVQFQDESVVDDSQLPKDRFSAERLKGVDSTLKIQPAELGDSAMYLCASSSLGGGLQFFGPGTRLTVL.

The chain is built from TRBV19 and TRBJ2-2; weak D call: TRBD2 (5 bases). V shed 7 bases and J shed 4 bases, with 16 bases lying between them. CDR1 LNHDA and CDR2 SQIVND come from the germline V gene (reference sequence). The CDR3 is made up of 15 amino acids. The CDR3 reads CASTLSGSFTGELFF. CDR3 in DNA: TGTGCCAGTACTTTATCGGGGAGTTTCACCGGGGAGCTGTTTTTT. The full variable domain, completed using reference TRBV19 and TRBJ2-2, is DGGITQSPKYLFRKEGQNVTLSCEQNLNHDAMYWYRQDPGQGLRLIYYSQIVNDFQKGDIAEGYSVSREKKESFPLTVTSAQKNPTAFYLCASTLSGSFTGELFFGEGSRLTVL.

This rearrangement joins TRBV9 to TRBJ2-5, with a tentative D call TRBD1 (6 bases). This CDR3 has 13 amino acids. Germline CDR1 SGDLS, CDR2 YYNGEE. V dropped 3 bases and J dropped 7 bases, with 13 bases sitting between them. The CDR3 bases are TGTGCCAGCAGCGGACAGGCCTTGGGGACCCAGTACTTC. Translated: CASSGQALGTQYF.

The V and J genes are TRBV6-4 and TRBJ1-6; 8 bases are shared with TRBD1. Germline V CDR1 and CDR2: MRHNA, SNTAGT. V was clipped by 5 bases and J by 7 bases; unmatched bases: 7. The CDR3 runs to 15 residues. The CDR3 region has the DNA TGTGCCAGCAGTAGTGACAGGGGAAGGAATTCACCCCTCCACTTT. This translates into CASSSDRGRNSPLHF.

The genes are TRBV6-5 and TRBJ1-5, with 8 positions matching TRBD1. CDR3 length equals 14 residues. Germline-derived CDR1 and CDR2 are MNHEY and SVGAGI. Trimming removed 6 bases from V and 5 bases from J; junction bases left unmatched: 6. The CDR3 loop reads CASSSDRGHQPQHF. The CDR3 nucleotides read TGTGCCAGCAGCTCTGACAGGGGACATCAGCCCCAGCATTTT.

This chain uses TRBV6-1 with TRBJ1-1; the D gene is possibly TRBD1 (5 bases). In germline, CDR1 is MNHNS, CDR2 SASEGT. The length of the CDR3 is 15 residues. Trimming shortened V by 3 bases and J by 1 base, and 12 bases separated the two germline ends. The CDR3 bases are TGTGCCAGCAGTGAGGGACGGGGAGGGAACACTGAAGCTTTCTTT. Amino acid sequence: CASSEGRGGNTEAFF.

The J gene is TRBJ1-1, the V gene TRBV24-1; the D gene is possibly TRBD1 (5 bases). CDR3 length: 13 amino acids. V shed 9 bases and J shed 5 bases, with 15 bases lying between them. Looked up from germline, CDR1 is KGHDR and CDR2 is SFDVKD. For the CDR3, the DNA is TGTGCCACCTCCACGGGGGGTGGGACTGAAGCTTTCTTT. Translation gives CATSTGGGTEAFF.

This chain links TRBV2 with TRBJ2-2; TRBD2 matches 7 bases. CDR3 size: 14 residues. Germline V gives CDR1 SNHLY, CDR2 FYNNEI. After removal of 5 bases from V and 4 bases from J, the junction contained 4 bases not matched to a gene. The CDR3 nucleotides read TGTGCCAGCAGTAGCGGGGCGATCACCGGGGAGCTGTTTTTT. Encoded protein: CASSSGAITGELFF.

The J gene is TRBJ2-2, the V gene TRBV9, with D uncertain. The CDR3 is 12 amino acids. The germline gives CDR1 SGDLS, CDR2 YYNGEE. V lost 8 bases to trimming and J lost 2 bases, with 7 bases between them. The CDR3 DNA follows: TGTGCCAGTAACAGCAACACCGGGGAGCTGTTTTTT. This encodes CASNSNTGELFF.

The rearrangement joins TRBV6-1 to TRBJ1-2, with TRBD1 as a possible D gene (5 bases). Germline V gene data show CDR1 as MNHNS and CDR2 as SASEGT. The ends were cut back, 0 bases at V and 4 bases at J, with 15 bases in the middle. There are 16 residues in the CDR3. CDR3 loop: CASSEAGGARGYGYTF. CDR3 DNA sequence: TGTGCCAGCAGTGAAGCTGGTGGGGCGAGAGGCTATGGCTACACCTTC.

The chain has TRBV19 and TRBJ1-5; unclear D gene. Germline values: CDR1 LNHDA, CDR2 SQIVND (reference sequence). CDR3 length: 18 amino acids. V was cut by 3 bases and J by 0 bases, with 18 bases left in between. The CDR3, as DNA: TGTGCCAGTAGTATGGGAGGTTGGTCAGGCCATAGCAATCAGCCCCAGCATTTT. Translating gives CASSMGGWSGHSNQPQHF.

The V gene is TRBV6-1, the J gene TRBJ1-2; D unresolved. Germline V gives CDR1 MNHNS, CDR2 SASEGT. The V end lost 0 bases, the J end lost 8 bases, and 13 bases lay between the germline ends. This CDR3 is built from 14 residues. The CDR3 protein is CASSEAPGGPGYTF. The CDR3 nucleotides are TGTGCCAGCAGTGAAGCTCCGGGAGGACCGGGCTACACCTTC.

This chain connects TRBV9 to TRBJ1-1; 10 nucleotides line up with TRBD1. Germline CDR1 SGDLS, CDR2 YYNGEE. The V and J ends lost 6 bases and 1 base, in that order; junction bases with no gene match: 9. CDR3 length: 16 amino acids. CDR3 region: CASTVGTGASNTEAFF. CDR3 bases: TGTGCCAGCACCGTCGGGACAGGGGCCTCGAACACTGAAGCTTTCTTT.

The gene calls are TRBV10-1 and TRBJ1-5; D perhaps matches TRBD1 (6 bases). Trimming took off 4 bases at V and 5 bases at J, with 15 bases between the two ends. The CDR3 is made up of 15 amino acids. The germline V gene encodes CDR1 WNHNN and CDR2 SYGVQD (reference sequence). In nucleotides, the CDR3 is TGCGCCAGCAGTGCTCGTTGGGGGCGGGATCAGCCCCAGCATTTT. This translates into CASSARWGRDQPQHF.

A remark on this clone: At one of its ends the junction is not consistent with the germline gene, which may arise from a read error. This chain links TRBV2 with TRBJ1-1; D is possibly TRBD1 (6 bases). CDR3 length: 17 residues. Germline values: CDR1 SNHLY, CDR2 FYNNEI. The CDR3 here is CASREATGLGLNTEAFF. The CDR3 DNA is TGTGCCAGCAGGGAAGCTACAGGGTTAGGCCTGAACACTGAAGCTTTCTTT. Looking up the rest from reference TRBV2 and TRBJ1-1 gives the full variable domain: EPEVTQTPSHQVTQMGQEVILRCVPISNHLYFYWYRQILGQKVEFLVSFYNNEISEKSEIFDDQFSVERPDGSNFTLKIRSTKLEDSAMYFCASREATGLGLNTEAFFGQGTRLTVV.

This sequence joins TRBV15 and TRBJ2-2; D remains ambiguous. CDR3 length: 14 residues. Germline-derived CDR1 and CDR2 are LNHNV and YYDKDF (reference sequence). Between the trimmed V and J ends, which lost 1 base and 2 bases, there was a span of 5 bases. The CDR3 DNA reads as TGTGCCACCAGCAGAGGAGGAAACACCGGGGAGCTGTTTTTT. It translates to CATSRGGNTGELFF.

The chain links TRBV4-1 to TRBJ1-1; D may be TRBD1 (6 bases). Trimming removed 3 bases from V and 4 bases from J, with 15 bases in between. CDR1 is MGHRA and CDR2 is YSYEKL in the germline V gene. The CDR3 extends over 15 amino acids. The CDR3 loop reads CASSQNLVGGTEAFF. In DNA form, the CDR3 reads TGCGCCAGCAGCCAGAACCTCGTAGGGGGCACTGAAGCTTTCTTT.

This clone showed up many times. Additional DNA sequences in this sample encode the identical CDR3. The chain employs TRBV11-2 and TRBJ1-4, with TRBD1 as a possible D gene (5 bases). Trimming took 2 bases from V and 8 from J, leaving 12 bases between them. The CDR3 covers 14 residues. The germline CDR1 and CDR2 sequences are SGHAT and FQNNGV. CDR3 residues: CASSLSQGSEKLFF. As DNA, the CDR3 is TGTGCCAGCAGCTTATCTCAGGGATCGGAAAAACTGTTTTTT.

The chain combines TRBV7-8 with TRBJ1-1; a possible D gene is TRBD1 (6 bases). V was pared by 4 bases and J by 0 bases, with 15 bases between. This CDR3 spans 16 amino acids. Germline CDR1 is SGHVS and CDR2 is FQNEAQ. The CDR3 DNA reads as TGTGCCAGCAGCTACAGGACAGTTTCAATGAACACTGAAGCTTTCTTT. Amino acids: CASSYRTVSMNTEAFF.

This sequence joins TRBV3-1 (or the pseudogene TRBV3-2) and TRBJ2-1; D unclear. Germline-derived CDR1 and CDR2 are LGHDT and YNNKEL (reference sequence). The CDR3 runs to 15 residues. V lost 4 bases and J 4 bases, leaving 14 bases between the germline ends. The CDR3 reads CASSPDLHSYNEQFF. CDR3 nucleotide sequence: TGTGCCAGCAGCCCAGACCTCCACTCGTACAATGAGCAGTTCTTC.